This TCR beta chain was recovered during a study of CD8 T cells in Susac syndrome (dated by TCRdb to the late 2010s). Describing the broader study: The study used repertoire sequencing to test whether antigen drove CD8+ T cell activation and differentiation in Susac syndrome. Clonality of the CD8+ T cell repertoire was compared between roughly 13 healthy donors, roughly 14 Susac syndrome patients and 15 multiple sclerosis patients. Overall study results and their limits: The study acknowledged that relatively few individuals were included in the TCR sequencing and HLA analysis.

Peripheral blood CD8+ and CD4+ T cells from healthy donors, Susac syndrome patients and multiple sclerosis patients were profiled by high-throughput TCR beta sequencing. The multiple sclerosis controls were treatment-naive patients whose relapsing-remitting disease, either stable or active, fulfilled the revised McDonald criteria. Bulk CD8+ and CD4+ T cells were purified by magnetic negative isolation, while CD8+ TEMRA cells were enriched using FACS. Blood was drawn into EDTA tubes, processed within 24 hours, and PBMCs were isolated by density gradient centrifugation. PBMCs destined for TCR sequencing were cryopreserved in liquid nitrogen and later thawed in a 37 °C water bath. The sorted or isolated CD4+, CD8+ and CD8+ TEMRA cells had a purity of 90% or higher. RNA was extracted with the RNeasy kit and about 0.5 to 1 ug was reverse transcribed using random hexamers. TCR beta CDR3 regions were amplified with the immunoSEQ multiplex PCR assay covering 54 Vbeta and 13 Jbeta segments. To correct PCR amplification bias, a synthetic template baseline was used for both primer optimization and computational correction. Per the authors' processing: Reads were annotated to V, D and J genes per IMGT and analyzed with immunoSEQ Analyzer, keeping only productive sequences. Clonality was calculated as one minus the Shannon entropy normalized by log2 of the number of productive unique sequences. Public and private clones were assessed among the 100 most prevalent clones of each patient and control. Clones were defined as Susac-specific when absent from the healthy and MS cohorts, from about a thousand published viral clones and from other ImmuneACCESS disease sequences. The public reads were reanalyzed by TCRdb: fastp trimming at Q25, MiXCR alignment, in-frame beta chains only. Each CDR3 protein appears once, grouped with its most common genes and DNA. The V and J calls and clone size are TCRdb's, not the authors'. The sample table records approximately 140,000 distinct CDR3 sequences; 80% of these occur just once. Clones ranked in the top ten supply 0.51% of the sample.

Germline trimming: 7 bases from V, 4 bases from J; junction bases outside gene matches: 9. From the germline V gene, CDR1 is KGHDR and CDR2 is SFDVKD. From the cysteine up to the phenylalanine, the CDR3 has a length of 15 residues. The kept DNA is CDR3 alone, 45 bases in frame from the first base. On this clonotype itself: The specificity of this receptor is unknown. Base qualities are not at hand, and no much larger clone is one base apart.

The source is a human donor with multiple sclerosis. The chain was built from TRBV24-1 and TRBJ2-1, with TRBD1 identical over 7 junction bases. The sequenced sample consisted of CD8+ T cells from PBMCs. The DNA reads as follows: TGTGCCACCAGCCCCCCGGGACAGCCTTACAATGAGCAGTTCTTC. Its protein product is CATSPPGQPYNEQFF.